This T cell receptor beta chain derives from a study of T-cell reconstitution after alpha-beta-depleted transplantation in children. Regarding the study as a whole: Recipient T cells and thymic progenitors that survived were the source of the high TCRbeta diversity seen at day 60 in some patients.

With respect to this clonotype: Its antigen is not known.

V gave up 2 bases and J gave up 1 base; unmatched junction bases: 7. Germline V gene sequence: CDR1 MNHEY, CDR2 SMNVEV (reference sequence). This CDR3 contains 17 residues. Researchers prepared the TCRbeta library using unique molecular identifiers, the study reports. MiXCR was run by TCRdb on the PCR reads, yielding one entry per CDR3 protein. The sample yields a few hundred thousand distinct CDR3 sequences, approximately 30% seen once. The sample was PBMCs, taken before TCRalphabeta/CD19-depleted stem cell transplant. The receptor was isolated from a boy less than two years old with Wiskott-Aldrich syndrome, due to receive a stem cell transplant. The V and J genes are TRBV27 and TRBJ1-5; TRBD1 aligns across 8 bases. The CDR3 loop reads CASSLQDREASNQPQHF. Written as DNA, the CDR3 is TGTGCCAGCAGTTTACAGGACAGGGAGGCGAGCAATCAGCCCCAGCATTTT.